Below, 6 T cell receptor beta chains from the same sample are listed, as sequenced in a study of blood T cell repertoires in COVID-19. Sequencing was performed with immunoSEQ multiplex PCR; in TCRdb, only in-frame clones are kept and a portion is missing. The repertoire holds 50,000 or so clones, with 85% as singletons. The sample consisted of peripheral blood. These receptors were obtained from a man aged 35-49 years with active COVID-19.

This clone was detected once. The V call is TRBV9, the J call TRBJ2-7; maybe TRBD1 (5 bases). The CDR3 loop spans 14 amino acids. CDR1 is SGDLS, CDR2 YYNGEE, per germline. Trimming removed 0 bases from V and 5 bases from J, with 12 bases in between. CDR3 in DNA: TGTGCCAGCAGCGTAGAACCCAGGGCCGACGAGCAGTACTTC. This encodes CASSVEPRADEQYF.

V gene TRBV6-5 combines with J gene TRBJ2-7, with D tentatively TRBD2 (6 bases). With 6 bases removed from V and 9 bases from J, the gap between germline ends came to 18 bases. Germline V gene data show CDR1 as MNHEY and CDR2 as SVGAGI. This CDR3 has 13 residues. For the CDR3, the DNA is TGTGCCAGCAGCGGAATCGACGCCGGGGGGCAGTACTTC. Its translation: CASSGIDAGGQYF.

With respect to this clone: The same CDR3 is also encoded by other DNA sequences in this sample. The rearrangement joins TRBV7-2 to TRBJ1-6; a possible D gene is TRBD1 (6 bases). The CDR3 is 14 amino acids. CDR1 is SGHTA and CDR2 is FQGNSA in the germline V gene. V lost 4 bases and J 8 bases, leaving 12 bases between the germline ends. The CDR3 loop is CASSSDSSYSPLHF. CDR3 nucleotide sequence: TGTGCCAGCAGCTCGGACAGTTCCTATTCACCCCTCCACTTT.

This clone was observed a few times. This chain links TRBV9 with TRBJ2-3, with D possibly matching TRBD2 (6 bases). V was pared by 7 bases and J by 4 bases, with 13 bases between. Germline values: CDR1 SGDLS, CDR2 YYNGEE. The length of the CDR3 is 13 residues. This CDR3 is CASGGGSADTQYF. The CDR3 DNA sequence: TGTGCCAGCGGTGGAGGGAGCGCAGATACGCAGTATTTT.

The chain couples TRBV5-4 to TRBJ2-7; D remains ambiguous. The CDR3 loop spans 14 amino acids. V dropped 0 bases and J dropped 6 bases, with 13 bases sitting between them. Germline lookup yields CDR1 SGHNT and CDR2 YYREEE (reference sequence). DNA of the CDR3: TGTGCCAGCAGCTTGGCGGGTCCGAGTGGCGAGCAGTACTTC. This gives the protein CASSLAGPSGEQYF. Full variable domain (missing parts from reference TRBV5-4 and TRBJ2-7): ETGVTQSPTHLIKTRGQQVTLRCSSQSGHNTVSWYQQALGQGPQFIFQYYREEENGRGNFPPRFSGLQFPNYSSELNVNALELDDSALYLCASSLAGPSGEQYFGPGTRLTVT.

This CDR3 is CASSLTLAGEKFF. The CDR3 DNA sequence: TGTGCCAGCAGCTTAACACTAGCGGGAGAAAAGTTCTTC. The rearrangement links TRBV7-3 to TRBJ2-1; TRBD2 aligns across 11 bases. CDR3 length equals 13 residues. Germline trimming cut 0 bases from V and 14 bases from J; bases unmatched to any gene: 3. Germline V gene data show CDR1 as SGHTA and CDR2 as FQGTGA. Together with reference TRBV7-3 and TRBJ2-1, the CDR3 gives the full variable domain: GAGVSQTPSNKVTEKGKYVELRCDPISGHTALYWYRQSLGQGPEFLIYFQGTGAADDSGLPNDRFFAVRPEGSVSTLKIQRTERGDSAVYLCASSLTLAGEKFFGPGTRLTVL.